The 22 T cell receptor beta chains below come from one sample, sequenced in a study of OX40 agonist ivuxolimab in advanced cancers. The assay was immunoSEQ multiplex PCR, and TCRdb's table has in-frame clones only and misses some. This table holds under 85,000 clones, about 91% found once. The sequenced sample was CD4+ or CD8+ T cells sorted from blood, obtained in a trial of the OX40 agonist ivuxolimab. The origin of the receptors is an adult with an advanced solid tumor such as melanoma, head and neck, liver or kidney cancer.

This clone was recorded only once. The gene calls are TRBV5-6 and TRBJ2-5; D remains ambiguous. The CDR3 contains 14 residues. Germline loops: CDR1 SGHDT, CDR2 YYEEEE. V gave up 0 bases and J gave up 5 bases, with 11 bases separating them. The CDR3 sequence is CASSLAAATETQYF. CDR3 nucleotides: TGTGCCAGCAGCTTGGCTGCGGCTACGGAGACCCAGTACTTC.

The chain couples TRBV5-4 to TRBJ2-7; 12 bases line up with TRBD2. The CDR3 is made up of 18 amino acids. In germline, CDR1 is SGHNT, CDR2 YYREEE (reference sequence). With V trimmed by 0 bases and J by 0 bases, 7 bases remained unmatched. For the CDR3, the DNA is TGTGCCAGCAGCTTGGCCGGGCTAGCGGGGGGGAGCTCCTACGAGCAGTACTTC. Encoded protein: CASSLAGLAGGSSYEQYF.

This rearrangement joins TRBV18 to TRBJ2-3; no firm D call. The CDR3 is 16 residues long. Germline V gene sequence: CDR1 KGHSH, CDR2 LQKENI. The V end was cut by 2 bases, the J end by 0 bases, with 12 bases between. CDR3 nucleotide sequence: TGTGCCAGCTCACCAGGTGTACACACTAGCACAGATACGCAGTATTTT. Residues: CASSPGVHTSTDTQYF.

The CDR3 spells CASGLVRGGELFF. The CDR3 DNA follows: TGTGCTAGTGGTTTGGTACGGGGCGGGGAGCTGTTTTTT. The chain couples TRBV12-5 to TRBJ2-2; possibly TRBD2 for D (5 bases). Germline CDR1 LGHNT, CDR2 FRNRAP. V was trimmed by 0 bases and J by 7 bases, leaving 6 bases between them. The CDR3 length is 13 residues.

The gene calls are TRBV9 and TRBJ2-1; 9 nucleotides agree with TRBD2. Germline CDR1 SGDLS, CDR2 YYNGEE. The CDR3 loop spans 16 amino acids. The J segment lost 3 bases and the V segment lost 0 bases, leaving 4 bases of the junction unmatched. The CDR3 DNA follows: TGTGCCAGCAGCGTAGGTAGCGGGGGATTCTACAATGAGCAGTTCTTC. This translates into CASSVGSGGFYNEQFF.

With regard to this clone: As the CDR3 is not closed by the conserved phenylalanine or tryptophan, this likely results from a read error. This sequence joins TRBV25-1 and TRBJ1-1, with unresolved D. This CDR3 is built from 13 residues. CDR1 MGHDK and CDR2 SYGVNS come from the germline V gene. V lost 2 bases to trimming and J lost 10 bases, with 14 bases between them. The CDR3 nucleotides are TGTGCCAGCAGTGAACGCCTAGCGGCCGGAGCTTTCCTT. Its translation: CASSERLAAGAFL.

This sequence joins TRBV6-6 and TRBJ1-2; D is ambiguous. Trimming stripped 7 bases from V and 1 base from J, with 19 bases between. CDR1 and CDR2 from the germline V gene are MNHNY and SVGAGI (reference sequence). The CDR3 has 16 amino acids. CDR3 sequence: CASTNPRVGYNYGYTF. The CDR3 DNA sequence: TGTGCCAGCACCAACCCTAGGGTCGGATATAACTATGGCTACACCTTC.

The CDR3 DNA follows: TGTGCCAGCAGCTTGGGCTCCCTCACAGATACGCAGTATTTT. Residues: CASSLGSLTDTQYF. The chain combines TRBV11-3 with TRBJ2-3, with D unclear. The CDR3 loop spans 14 amino acids. Trimming cost V 3 bases and J 2 bases, with 9 bases left between them. From germline, CDR1 is SGHNT and CDR2 YENEEA.

The V call is TRBV4-1, the J call TRBJ1-6, with D unresolved. The CDR3 loop spans 16 amino acids. The V and J ends lost 1 base and 0 bases respectively, with 7 bases between them. Germline V gives CDR1 MGHRA, CDR2 YSYEKL. The CDR3 nucleotides read TGCGCCAGCAGCCAAGGGTTGAGCTCCTATAATTCACCCCTCCACTTT. Protein product: CASSQGLSSYNSPLHF.

This chain links TRBV5-1 with TRBJ2-7; the match to TRBD2 covers 10 bases. The CDR3 sequence is 16 residues long. Germline V CDR1 and CDR2: SGHRS, YFSETQ. The V and J ends lost 2 bases and 5 bases, in that order; junction bases with no gene match: 10. The CDR3 DNA is TGCGCCAGCAGCTTCCTAGCGGGGGCCCAGGAAGACGAGCAGTACTTC. Its protein is CASSFLAGAQEDEQYF.

The chain links TRBV28 to TRBJ1-6; perhaps TRBD1 as D (6 bases). CDR1 and CDR2 (germline): MDHEN, SYDVKM. The CDR3 is 15 amino acids. Trimming removed 4 bases from V and 5 bases from J, with 12 bases in between. The CDR3 protein is CASSSRGLDNSPLHF. The CDR3 region has the DNA TGTGCCAGCAGTTCCAGGGGTTTGGATAATTCACCCCTCCACTTT.

Note on this clone: Different DNA sequences within this sample yield the same CDR3. This chain links TRBV6-6 with TRBJ1-6; no clear D. CDR1 MNHNY and CDR2 SVGAGI come from the germline V gene (reference sequence). This CDR3 is 13 amino acids long. The V and J ends lost 6 bases and 0 bases respectively, with 3 bases between them. CDR3 coding DNA: TGTGCCAGCAGGGGCTCCTATAATTCACCCCTCCACTTT. Translating gives CASRGSYNSPLHF.

V and J are TRBV7-2 and TRBJ2-5, with D maybe TRBD1 (6 bases). The CDR3 extends over 16 amino acids. Germline values: CDR1 SGHTA, CDR2 FQGNSA. The V end lost 5 bases, the J end lost 5 bases, and 21 bases lay between the germline ends. The CDR3 reads CASSLTWGPGWETQYF. The CDR3 DNA is TGTGCCAGCAGCCTAACTTGGGGGCCCGGTTGGGAGACCCAGTACTTC. Combining the CDR3 with reference TRBV7-2 and TRBJ2-5 gives the whole variable domain GAGVSQSPSNKVTEKGKDVELRCDPISGHTALYWYRQSLGQGLEFLIYFQGNSAPDKSGLPSDRFSAERTGGSVSTLTIQRTQQEDSAVYLCASSLTWGPGWETQYFGPGTRLLVL.

CDR3: CASSPGEGQGGVKLFF. The CDR3 DNA follows: TGTGCCAGCAGCCCCGGCGAGGGACAGGGTGGGGTAAAACTGTTTTTT. J is TRBJ1-4 and V is TRBV4-2, with 9 bases that match TRBD1. J was trimmed by 10 bases and V by 4 bases; bases with no gene match: 13. CDR1 and CDR2 from the germline V gene are LGHNA and YNFKEQ. The CDR3 contains 16 residues.

The J gene is TRBJ1-2, the V gene TRBV6-6; D possibly corresponds to TRBD1 (6 bases). The germline V gene has CDR1 MNHNY and CDR2 SVGAGI (reference sequence). V gave up 0 bases and J gave up 7 bases, with 15 bases separating them. The CDR3 runs to 15 residues. This CDR3 is CASSYSSSGTSGYTF. The DNA for the CDR3 is TGTGCCAGCAGTTACTCGTCATCCGGGACATCTGGCTACACCTTC.

This chain connects TRBV2 to TRBJ1-2; D call uncertain. Germline V CDR1 and CDR2: SNHLY, FYNNEI. The CDR3 is 12 amino acids. V dropped 2 bases and J dropped 7 bases, with 8 bases sitting between them. The CDR3 bases are TGTGCCAGCAGTGAAATGGAGGGTGGCTACACCTTC. Protein product: CASSEMEGGYTF.

This chain links TRBV15 with TRBJ2-7; the match to TRBD1 covers 7 bases. Trimming cost V 2 bases and J 3 bases; bases outside gene matches: 13. Germline CDR1 LNHNV, CDR2 YYDKDF (reference sequence). The CDR3 consists of 17 residues. This CDR3 is CATSRKKTGLGGYEQYF. The CDR3 DNA sequence: TGTGCCACCAGCAGAAAAAAGACAGGGTTGGGCGGCTACGAGCAGTACTTC.

The J gene is TRBJ1-2, the V gene TRBV27; TRBD1 matches at 7 bases. The CDR3 is made up of 15 amino acids. With V trimmed by 5 bases and J by 2 bases, 8 bases remained unmatched. Germline values: CDR1 MNHEY, CDR2 SMNVEV (reference sequence). CDR3 loop: CASSPGEGANYGYTF. The CDR3 coding sequence is TGTGCCAGCAGTCCCGGGGAGGGGGCAAACTATGGCTACACCTTC.

The chain has TRBV5-1 and TRBJ1-2; D is possibly TRBD1 (6 bases). This CDR3 spans 13 amino acids. The ends were cut back, 2 bases at V and 7 bases at J, with 12 bases in the middle. Per germline, CDR1 SGHRS and CDR2 YFSETQ. The CDR3 DNA reads TGCGCCAGCAGCTTAACAGGGATCTCTGGCTACACCTTC. Translating gives CASSLTGISGYTF.

The J gene is TRBJ2-1, the V gene TRBV15; possible D gene TRBD2, 6 bases. The CDR3 covers 16 residues. The V gene lost 0 bases and the J gene lost 2 bases, with 11 bases spanning the gap. The germline V gene has CDR1 LNHNV and CDR2 YYDKDF (reference sequence). CDR3 sequence (DNA): TGTGCCACCAGCAGAGAGGTCGGACTAACCTACAATGAGCAGTTCTTC. Translated, it gives CATSREVGLTYNEQFF. The full variable domain, its missing parts supplied by reference TRBV15 and TRBJ2-1, is DAMVIQNPRYQVTQFGKPVTLSCSQTLNHNVMYWYQQKSSQAPKLLFHYYDKDFNNEADTPDNFQSRRPNTSFCFLDIRSPGLGDTAMYLCATSREVGLTYNEQFFGPGTRLTVL.

V and J are TRBV5-1 and TRBJ1-1, with 10 bases lining up with TRBD1. The junction had 14 bases not matched to a gene; V was cut back by 3 bases and J by 3 bases. The germline V gene has CDR1 SGHRS and CDR2 YFSETQ. This CDR3 spans 18 amino acids. CDR3 amino acids: CASSSSQDRGRSDTEAFF. The CDR3 coding sequence is TGCGCCAGCAGCTCCTCTCAGGACAGGGGGAGGTCAGACACTGAAGCTTTCTTT.

The CDR3 sequence is CASSGTDFYEQYF. The CDR3 DNA is TGTGCCAGCAGTGGGACGGATTTCTACGAGCAGTACTTC. This sequence joins TRBV6-1 and TRBJ2-7; D remains ambiguous. V shed 4 bases and J shed 3 bases, with 10 bases lying between them. Germline V lookup: CDR1 MNHNS, CDR2 SASEGT. The CDR3 covers 13 residues.